This record looks at one T cell receptor (beta chain) sequence and its context. Its target is unknown. The source of the sample is a study of graft-versus-host responses after intestinal transplantation. Study at large: Multivisceral, liver-intestinal, or isolated intestinal grafts went to recipients. The study gave all recipients anti-thymocyte globulin induction, then tacrolimus and steroids for 2 to 3 years. Notes on the study in general: Association was observed between peak circulating GvH clone levels and early post-transplant HvG declines.

Libraries were prepared by immunoSEQ multiplex PCR; TCRdb keeps only in-frame clonotypes and omits some of them. The data show tens of thousands of clones, around 93% seen once. The CDR3 length is 16 residues. Germline values: CDR1 SGHTA, CDR2 FQGTGA. J was trimmed by 0 bases and V by 5 bases; bases with no gene match: 4. The rearrangement uses TRBV7-3 and TRBJ2-2, with 9 bases fitting TRBD1. The clonotype was recovered from a human donor who was the organ donor for an intestinal transplant. The sample here was unstimulated CD4+ T cells sorted from spleen or lymph node cells, taken before transplant. CDR3 DNA: TGTGCCAGCAGCCGAACAGGGGGCTCGAACACCGGGGAGCTGTTTTTT. The encoded protein is CASSRTGGSNTGELFF.